The sequence of this TCR beta chain was determined in a study of blood T cells in healthy people across ages. In regard to this clonotype: The target antigen is unknown.

General observations from the study: PBMCs that were unsorted prevented a conclusive naive versus antigen-experienced comparison. The study lacked donor CMV status, which possibly confounded expanded clonotype changes.

A second roughly 6 to 11 cycle PCR used barcoded and J-beta primers. TCRdb used MiXCR to reprocess the 5' RACE reads, holding one entry per CDR3 protein. The data show roughly 720,000 distinct CDR3 sequences, around half seen once. Donation came from healthy Caucasian individuals in Russia who were aged about 6 to 95. Sequences were obtained from blood. This receptor was taken from a man aged 80 or over in good health.

In DNA form, the CDR3 reads TGTGCCAGCAGCCGAGCGGGGGGCGGGAGGAACACTGAAGCTTTCTTT. It specifies CASSRAGGGRNTEAFF. The chain carries TRBV7-9 and TRBJ1-1, with a possible D match to TRBD1 (6 bases). Trimming stripped 5 bases from V and 1 base from J, with 17 bases between. The germline V gene has CDR1 SEHNR and CDR2 FQNEAQ (reference sequence). CDR3 length: 16 amino acids.